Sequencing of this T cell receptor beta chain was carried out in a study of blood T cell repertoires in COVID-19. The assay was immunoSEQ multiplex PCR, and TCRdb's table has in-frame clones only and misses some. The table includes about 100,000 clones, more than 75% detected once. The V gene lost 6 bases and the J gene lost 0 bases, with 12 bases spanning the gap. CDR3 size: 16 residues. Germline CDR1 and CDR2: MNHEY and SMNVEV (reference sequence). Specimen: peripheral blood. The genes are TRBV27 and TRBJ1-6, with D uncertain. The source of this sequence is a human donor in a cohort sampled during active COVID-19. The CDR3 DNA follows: TGTGCCAGCAGGTTCAGGTTGAGCTCCTATAATTCACCCCTCCACTTT. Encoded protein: CASRFRLSSYNSPLHF.